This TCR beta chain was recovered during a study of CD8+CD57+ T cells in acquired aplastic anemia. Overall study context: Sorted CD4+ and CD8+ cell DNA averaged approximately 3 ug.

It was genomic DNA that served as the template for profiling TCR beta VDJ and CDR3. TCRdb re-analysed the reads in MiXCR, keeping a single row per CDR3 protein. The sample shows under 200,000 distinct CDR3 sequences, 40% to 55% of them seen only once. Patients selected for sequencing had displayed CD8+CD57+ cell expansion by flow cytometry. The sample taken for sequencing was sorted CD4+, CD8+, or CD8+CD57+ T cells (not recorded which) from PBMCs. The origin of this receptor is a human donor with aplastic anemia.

The DNA of the CDR3 is TGTGCCAGCAGCGTAGACGCGGCGGACAGGTTCTATGGCTACACCTTC. Translation: CASSVDAADRFYGYTF. V usage is TRBV9 and J usage is TRBJ1-2, with 7 bases aligning to TRBD1. This CDR3 comprises 16 residues. Per germline, CDR1 SGDLS and CDR2 YYNGEE. The J segment lost 4 bases and the V segment lost 0 bases, leaving 9 bases of the junction unmatched.